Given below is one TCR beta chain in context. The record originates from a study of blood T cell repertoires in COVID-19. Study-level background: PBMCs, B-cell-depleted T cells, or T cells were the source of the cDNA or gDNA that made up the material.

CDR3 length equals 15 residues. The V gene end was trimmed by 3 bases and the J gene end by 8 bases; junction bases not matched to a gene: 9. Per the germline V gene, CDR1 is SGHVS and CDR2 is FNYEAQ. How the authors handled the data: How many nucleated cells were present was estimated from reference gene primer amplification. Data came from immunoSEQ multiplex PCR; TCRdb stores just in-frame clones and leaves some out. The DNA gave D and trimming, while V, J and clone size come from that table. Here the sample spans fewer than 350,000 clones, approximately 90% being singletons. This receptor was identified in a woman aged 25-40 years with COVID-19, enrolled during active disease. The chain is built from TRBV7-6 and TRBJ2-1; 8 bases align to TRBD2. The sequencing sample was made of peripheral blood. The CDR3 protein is CASSLGGGLADEQFF. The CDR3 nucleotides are TGTGCCAGCAGCTTGGGAGGCGGACTAGCCGATGAGCAGTTCTTC.